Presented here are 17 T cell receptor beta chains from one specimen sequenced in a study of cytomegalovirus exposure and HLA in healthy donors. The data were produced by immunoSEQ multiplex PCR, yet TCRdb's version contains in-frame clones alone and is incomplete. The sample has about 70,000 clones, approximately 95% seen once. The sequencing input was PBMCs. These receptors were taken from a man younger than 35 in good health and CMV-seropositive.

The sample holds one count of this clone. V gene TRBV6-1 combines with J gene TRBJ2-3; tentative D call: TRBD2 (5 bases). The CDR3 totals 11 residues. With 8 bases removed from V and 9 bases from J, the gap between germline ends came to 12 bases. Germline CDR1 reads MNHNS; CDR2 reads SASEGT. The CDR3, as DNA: TGTGCCAGCCAGCAGCGGATAACGCAGTATTTT. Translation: CASQQRITQYF.

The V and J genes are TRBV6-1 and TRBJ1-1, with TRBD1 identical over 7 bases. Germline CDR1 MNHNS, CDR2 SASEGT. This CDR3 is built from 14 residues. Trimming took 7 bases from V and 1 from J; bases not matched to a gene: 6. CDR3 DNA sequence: TGTGCCAGCAATTCCGGGACAGAGAACACTGAAGCTTTCTTT. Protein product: CASNSGTENTEAFF.

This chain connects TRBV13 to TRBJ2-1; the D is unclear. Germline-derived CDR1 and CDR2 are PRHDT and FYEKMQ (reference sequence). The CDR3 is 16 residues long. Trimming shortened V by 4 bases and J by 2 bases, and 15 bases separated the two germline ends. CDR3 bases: TGTGCCAGCAGCTGGAGTTCCGGAGAAACCTACAATGAGCAGTTCTTC. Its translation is CASSWSSGETYNEQFF. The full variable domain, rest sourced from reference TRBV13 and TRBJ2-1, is AAGVIQSPRHLIKEKRETATLKCYPIPRHDTVYWYQQGPGQDPQFLISFYEKMQSDKGSIPDRFSAQQFSDYHSELNMSSLELGDSALYFCASSWSSGETYNEQFFGPGTRLTVL.

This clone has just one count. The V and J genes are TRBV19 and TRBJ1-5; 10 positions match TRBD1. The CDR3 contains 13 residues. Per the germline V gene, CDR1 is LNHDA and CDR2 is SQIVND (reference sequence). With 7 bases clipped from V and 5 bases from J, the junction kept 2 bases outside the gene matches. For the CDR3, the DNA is TGTGCCAGTACCGGACAGGGGGATCAGCCCCAGCATTTT. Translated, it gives CASTGQGDQPQHF.

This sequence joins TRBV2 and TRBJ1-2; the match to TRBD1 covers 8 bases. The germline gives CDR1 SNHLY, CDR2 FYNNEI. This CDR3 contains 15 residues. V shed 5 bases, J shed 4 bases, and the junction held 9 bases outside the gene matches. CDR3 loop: CASSQDRTGTYGYTF. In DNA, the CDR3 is TGTGCCAGCAGTCAAGACCGGACAGGGACCTATGGCTACACCTTC.

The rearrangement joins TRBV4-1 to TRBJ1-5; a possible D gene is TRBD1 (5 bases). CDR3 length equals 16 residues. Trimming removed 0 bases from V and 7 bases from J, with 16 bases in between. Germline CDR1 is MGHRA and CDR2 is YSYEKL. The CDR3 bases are TGCGCCAGCAGCCAAGATGGGGTTGGGGCTTCCCAGCCCCAGCATTTT. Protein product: CASSQDGVGASQPQHF.

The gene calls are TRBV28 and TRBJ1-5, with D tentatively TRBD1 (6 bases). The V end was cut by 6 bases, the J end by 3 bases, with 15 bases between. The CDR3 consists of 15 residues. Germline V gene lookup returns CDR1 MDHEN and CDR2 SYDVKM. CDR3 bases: TGTGCCAGCAGCCCTCGTGGACAGCTCAATCAGCCCCAGCATTTT. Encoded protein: CASSPRGQLNQPQHF.

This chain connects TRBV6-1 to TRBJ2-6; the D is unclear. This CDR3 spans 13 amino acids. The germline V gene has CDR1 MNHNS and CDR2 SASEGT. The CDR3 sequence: CGTDPAGANVLTF. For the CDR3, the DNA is TGTGGTACCGATCCAGCTGGGGCCAACGTCCTGACTTTC.

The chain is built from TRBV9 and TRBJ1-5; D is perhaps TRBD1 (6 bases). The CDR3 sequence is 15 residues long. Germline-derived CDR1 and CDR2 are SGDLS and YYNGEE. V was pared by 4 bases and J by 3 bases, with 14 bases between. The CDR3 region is CASSFRDTPNQPQHF. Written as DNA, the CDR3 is TGTGCCAGCAGCTTCCGGGACACCCCCAATCAGCCCCAGCATTTT.

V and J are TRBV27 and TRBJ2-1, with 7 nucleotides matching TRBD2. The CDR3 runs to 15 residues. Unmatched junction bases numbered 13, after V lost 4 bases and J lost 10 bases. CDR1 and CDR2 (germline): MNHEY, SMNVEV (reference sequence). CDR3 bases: TGTGCCAGCAGTTCATGGCCTAGCGGATCTTGGGAGCAGTTCTTC. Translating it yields CASSSWPSGSWEQFF.

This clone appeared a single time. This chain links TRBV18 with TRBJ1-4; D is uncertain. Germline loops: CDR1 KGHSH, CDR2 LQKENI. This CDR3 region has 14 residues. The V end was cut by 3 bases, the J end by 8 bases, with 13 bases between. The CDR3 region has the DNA TGTGCCAGCTCACCGGTGACATCCCGCGAAAAACTGTTTTTT. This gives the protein CASSPVTSREKLFF.

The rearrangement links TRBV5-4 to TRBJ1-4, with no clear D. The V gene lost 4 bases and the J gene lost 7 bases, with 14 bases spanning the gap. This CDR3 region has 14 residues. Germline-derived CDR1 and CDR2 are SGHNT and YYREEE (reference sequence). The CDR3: CASSRVANGEKLFF. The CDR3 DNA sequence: TGTGCCAGCAGCCGGGTCGCTAATGGTGAAAAACTGTTTTTT.

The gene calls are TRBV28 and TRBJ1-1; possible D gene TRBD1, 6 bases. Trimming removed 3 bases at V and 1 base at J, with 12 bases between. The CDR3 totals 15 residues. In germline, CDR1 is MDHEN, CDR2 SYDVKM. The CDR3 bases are TGTGCCAGCAGTTTGGGAGGGGGGAGGAACACTGAAGCTTTCTTT. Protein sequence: CASSLGGGRNTEAFF.

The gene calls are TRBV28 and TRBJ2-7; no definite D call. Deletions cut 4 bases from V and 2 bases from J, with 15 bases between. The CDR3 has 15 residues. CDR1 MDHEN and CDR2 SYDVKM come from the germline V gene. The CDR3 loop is CASSSLGSTPYEQYF. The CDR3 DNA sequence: TGTGCCAGCAGTTCCCTCGGGTCGACTCCCTACGAGCAGTACTTC.

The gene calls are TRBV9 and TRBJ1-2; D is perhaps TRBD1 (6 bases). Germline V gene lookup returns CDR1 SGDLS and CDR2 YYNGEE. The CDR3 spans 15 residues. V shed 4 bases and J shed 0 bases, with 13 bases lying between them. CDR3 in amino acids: CASSTGTPSNYGYTF. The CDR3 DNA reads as TGTGCCAGCAGCACCGGGACACCTTCTAACTATGGCTACACCTTC.

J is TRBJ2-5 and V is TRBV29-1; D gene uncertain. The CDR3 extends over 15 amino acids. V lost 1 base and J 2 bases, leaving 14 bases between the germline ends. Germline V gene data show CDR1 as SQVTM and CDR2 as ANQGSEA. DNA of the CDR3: TGCAGCGTTGAAGTCAATCTGCGTCGGCAAGAGACCCAGTACTTC. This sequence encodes CSVEVNLRRQETQYF.

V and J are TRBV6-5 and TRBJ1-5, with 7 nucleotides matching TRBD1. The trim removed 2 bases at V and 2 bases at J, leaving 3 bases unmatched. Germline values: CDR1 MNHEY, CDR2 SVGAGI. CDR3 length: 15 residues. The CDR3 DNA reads TGTGCCAGCAGTTACGGGCAGGGGGGCAATCAGCCCCAGCATTTT. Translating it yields CASSYGQGGNQPQHF.